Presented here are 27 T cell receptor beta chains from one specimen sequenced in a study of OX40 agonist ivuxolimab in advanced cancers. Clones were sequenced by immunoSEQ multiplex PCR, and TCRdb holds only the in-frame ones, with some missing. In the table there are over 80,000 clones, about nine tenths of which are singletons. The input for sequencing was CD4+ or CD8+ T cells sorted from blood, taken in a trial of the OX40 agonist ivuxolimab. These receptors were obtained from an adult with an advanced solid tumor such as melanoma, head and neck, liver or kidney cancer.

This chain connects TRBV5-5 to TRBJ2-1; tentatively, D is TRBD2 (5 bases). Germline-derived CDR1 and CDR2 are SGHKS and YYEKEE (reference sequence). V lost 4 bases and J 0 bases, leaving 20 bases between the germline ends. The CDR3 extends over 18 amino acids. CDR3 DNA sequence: TGTGCCAGCAGCCGCGTTATCGGACTGTCGAGCTCCTACAATGAGCAGTTCTTC. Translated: CASSRVIGLSSSYNEQFF.

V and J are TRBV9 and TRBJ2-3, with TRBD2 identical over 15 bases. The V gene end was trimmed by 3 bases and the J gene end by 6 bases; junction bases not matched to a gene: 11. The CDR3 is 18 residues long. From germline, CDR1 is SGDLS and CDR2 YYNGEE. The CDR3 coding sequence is TGTGCCAGCAGCGCCAGGACTAGCGGGAGGGCCGGAGTGGATACGCAGTATTTT. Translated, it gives CASSARTSGRAGVDTQYF.

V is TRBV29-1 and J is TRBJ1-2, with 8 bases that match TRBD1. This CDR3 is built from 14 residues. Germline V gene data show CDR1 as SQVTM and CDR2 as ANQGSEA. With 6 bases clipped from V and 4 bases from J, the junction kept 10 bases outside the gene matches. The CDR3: CSVDSQGAGYGYTF. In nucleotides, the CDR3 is TGCAGCGTCGATTCCCAGGGGGCCGGCTATGGCTACACCTTC.

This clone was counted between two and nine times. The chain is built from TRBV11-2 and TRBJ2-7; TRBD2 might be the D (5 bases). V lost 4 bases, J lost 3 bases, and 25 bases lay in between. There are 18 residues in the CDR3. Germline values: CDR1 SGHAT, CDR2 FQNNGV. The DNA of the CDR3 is TGTGCCAGCAGCTCACCTTCTGGCAGGTCGACCGACTACTACGAGCAGTACTTC. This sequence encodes CASSSPSGRSTDYYEQYF.

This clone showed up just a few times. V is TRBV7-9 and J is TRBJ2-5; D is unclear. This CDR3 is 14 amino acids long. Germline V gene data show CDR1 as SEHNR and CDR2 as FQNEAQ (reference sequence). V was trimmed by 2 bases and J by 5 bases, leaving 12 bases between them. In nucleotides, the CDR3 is TGTGCCAGCAGCTTAAGGGCTCCACCGGAGACCCAGTACTTC. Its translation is CASSLRAPPETQYF.

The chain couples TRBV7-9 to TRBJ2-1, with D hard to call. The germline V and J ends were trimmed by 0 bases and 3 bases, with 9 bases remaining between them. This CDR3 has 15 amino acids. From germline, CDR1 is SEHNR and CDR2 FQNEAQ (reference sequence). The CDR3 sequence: CASSLATRLYNEQFF. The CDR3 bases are TGTGCCAGCAGCTTAGCCACACGACTCTACAATGAGCAGTTCTTC.

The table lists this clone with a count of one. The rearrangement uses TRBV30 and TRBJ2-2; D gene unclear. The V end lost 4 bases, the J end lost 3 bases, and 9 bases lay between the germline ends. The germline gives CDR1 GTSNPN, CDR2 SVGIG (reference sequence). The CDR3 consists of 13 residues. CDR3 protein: CAWTPLDTGELFF. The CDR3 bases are TGTGCCTGGACCCCCCTGGACACCGGGGAGCTGTTTTTT.

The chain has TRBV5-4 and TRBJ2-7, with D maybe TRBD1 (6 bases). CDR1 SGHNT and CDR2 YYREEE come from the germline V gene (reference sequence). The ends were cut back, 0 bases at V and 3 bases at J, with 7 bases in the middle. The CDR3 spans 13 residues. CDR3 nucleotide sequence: TGTGCCAGCAGCTTGGACAGGGACTACGAGCAGTACGTC. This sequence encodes CASSLDRDYEQYV.

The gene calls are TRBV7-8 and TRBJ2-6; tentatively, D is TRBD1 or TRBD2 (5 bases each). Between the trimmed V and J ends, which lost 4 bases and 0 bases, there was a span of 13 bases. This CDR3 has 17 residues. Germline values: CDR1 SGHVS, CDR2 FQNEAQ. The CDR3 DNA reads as TGTGCCAGCAGCTGGTCCGGGACCCCCTCTGGGGCCAACGTCCTGACTTTC. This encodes CASSWSGTPSGANVLTF.

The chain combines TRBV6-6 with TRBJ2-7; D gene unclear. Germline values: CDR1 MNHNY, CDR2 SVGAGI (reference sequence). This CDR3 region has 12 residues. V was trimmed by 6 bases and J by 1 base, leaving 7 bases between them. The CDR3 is CASRSWSYEQYV. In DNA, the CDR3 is TGTGCCAGCAGGTCATGGTCCTACGAGCAGTACGTC.

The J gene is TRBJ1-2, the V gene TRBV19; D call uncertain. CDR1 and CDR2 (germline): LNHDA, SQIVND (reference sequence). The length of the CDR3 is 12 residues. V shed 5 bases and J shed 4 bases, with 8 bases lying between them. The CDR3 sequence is CASSLHSYGYTF. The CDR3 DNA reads TGTGCCAGTAGTCTGCACAGCTATGGCTACACCTTC.

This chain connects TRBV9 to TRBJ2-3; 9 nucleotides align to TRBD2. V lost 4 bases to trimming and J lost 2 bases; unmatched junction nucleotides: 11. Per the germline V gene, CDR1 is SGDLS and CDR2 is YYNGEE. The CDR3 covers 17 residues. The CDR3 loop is CASSQGLAGPSTDTQYF. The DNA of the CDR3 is TGTGCCAGCAGCCAAGGGCTAGCGGGACCTTCCACAGATACGCAGTATTTT.

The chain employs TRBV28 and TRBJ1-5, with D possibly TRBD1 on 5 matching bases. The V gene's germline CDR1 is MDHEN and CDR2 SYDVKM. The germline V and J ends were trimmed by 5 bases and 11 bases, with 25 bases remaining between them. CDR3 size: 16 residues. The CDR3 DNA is TGTGCCAGCAGTCCCGGGGGGAGGGTTGCCAGCCCGGCCCAGCATTTT. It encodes CASSPGGRVASPAQHF.

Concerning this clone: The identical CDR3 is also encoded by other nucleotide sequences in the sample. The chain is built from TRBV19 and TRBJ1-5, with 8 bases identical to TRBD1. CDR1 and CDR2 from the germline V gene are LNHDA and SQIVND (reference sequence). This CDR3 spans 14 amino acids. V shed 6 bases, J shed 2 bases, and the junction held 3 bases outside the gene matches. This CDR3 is CASSGTGGNQPQHF. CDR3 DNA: TGTGCCAGTAGCGGGACAGGCGGCAATCAGCCCCAGCATTTT.

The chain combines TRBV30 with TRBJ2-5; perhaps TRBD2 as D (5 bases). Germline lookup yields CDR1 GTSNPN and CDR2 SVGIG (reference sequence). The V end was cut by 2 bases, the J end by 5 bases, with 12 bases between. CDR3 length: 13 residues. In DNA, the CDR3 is TGTGCCTGGAGTTCCGGGGTTCGGGAGACCCAGTACTTC. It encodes CAWSSGVRETQYF.

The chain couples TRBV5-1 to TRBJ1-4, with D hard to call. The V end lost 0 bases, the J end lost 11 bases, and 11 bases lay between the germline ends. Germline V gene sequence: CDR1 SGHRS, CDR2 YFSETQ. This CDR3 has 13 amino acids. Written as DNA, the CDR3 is TGCGCCAGCAGCTTGGACGACCGCTCTAAACTGTTTTTT. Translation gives CASSLDDRSKLFF.

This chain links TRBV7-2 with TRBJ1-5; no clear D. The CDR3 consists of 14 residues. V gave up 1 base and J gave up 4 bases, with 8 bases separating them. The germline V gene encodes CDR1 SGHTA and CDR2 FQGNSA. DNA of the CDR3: TGTGCCAGCAGCTTAGGTCTGTGGAATCAGCCCCAGCATTTT. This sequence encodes CASSLGLWNQPQHF.

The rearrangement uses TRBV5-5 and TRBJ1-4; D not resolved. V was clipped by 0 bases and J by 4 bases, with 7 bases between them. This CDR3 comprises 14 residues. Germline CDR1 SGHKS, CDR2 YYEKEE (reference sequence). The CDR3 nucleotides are TGTGCCAGCAGCTTGGCATCGTATAATGAAAAACTGTTTTTT. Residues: CASSLASYNEKLFF.

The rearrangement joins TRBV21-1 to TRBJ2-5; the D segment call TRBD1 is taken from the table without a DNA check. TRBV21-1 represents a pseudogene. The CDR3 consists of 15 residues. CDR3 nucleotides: TGTGCCAGCAGCTTCCTCAGGGGAGCGTCAGAGACCCAGTACTTC. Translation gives CASSFLRGASETQYF.

The CDR3 reads CSKVSTGQQYF. CDR3 bases: TGCAGCAAAGTTTCGACGGGACAGCAGTACTTC. The chain has TRBV29-1 and TRBJ2-5; 7 bases align to TRBD1. V shed 8 bases and J 11 bases; nucleotides not matched to a gene: 11. CDR1 is SQVTM and CDR2 is ANQGSEA in the germline V gene. This CDR3 has 11 residues.

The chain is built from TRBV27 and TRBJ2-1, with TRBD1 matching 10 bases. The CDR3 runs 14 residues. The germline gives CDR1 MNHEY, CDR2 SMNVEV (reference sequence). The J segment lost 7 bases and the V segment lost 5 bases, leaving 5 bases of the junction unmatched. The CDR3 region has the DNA TGTGCCAGCAGTGGGACAGGGGCGAAAAATGAGCAGTTCTTC. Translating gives CASSGTGAKNEQFF.

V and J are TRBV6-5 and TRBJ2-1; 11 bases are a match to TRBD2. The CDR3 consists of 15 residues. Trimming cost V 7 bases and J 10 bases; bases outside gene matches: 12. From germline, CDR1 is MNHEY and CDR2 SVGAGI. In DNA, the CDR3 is TGTGCCAGCAAAGAGGTTACTAGCGGGAGAGGAGAGCAGTTCTTC. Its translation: CASKEVTSGRGEQFF.

The DNA of the CDR3 is TGTGCCAGCAGCCTAACTAGCGGGAGTTCCTACAATGAGCAGTTCTTC. Translation gives CASSLTSGSSYNEQFF. The rearrangement joins TRBV5-4 to TRBJ2-1, with 11 bases that match TRBD2. This CDR3 comprises 16 residues. CDR1 is SGHNT, CDR2 YYREEE, per germline (reference sequence). V trimming: 4 bases; J trimming: 1 base; junction bases outside the gene matches: 4.

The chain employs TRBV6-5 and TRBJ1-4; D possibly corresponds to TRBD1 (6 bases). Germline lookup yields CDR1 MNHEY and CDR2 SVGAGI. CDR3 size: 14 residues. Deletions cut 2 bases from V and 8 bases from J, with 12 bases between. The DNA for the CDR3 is TGTGCCAGCAGTTACGGGGGCAGTAGAGAAAAACTGTTTTTT. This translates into CASSYGGSREKLFF.

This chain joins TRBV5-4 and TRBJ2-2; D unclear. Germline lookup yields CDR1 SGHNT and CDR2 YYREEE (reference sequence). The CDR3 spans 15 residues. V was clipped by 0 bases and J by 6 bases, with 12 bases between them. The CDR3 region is CASSLGLTAAGELFF. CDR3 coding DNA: TGTGCCAGCAGCTTGGGATTAACCGCCGCCGGGGAGCTGTTTTTT.

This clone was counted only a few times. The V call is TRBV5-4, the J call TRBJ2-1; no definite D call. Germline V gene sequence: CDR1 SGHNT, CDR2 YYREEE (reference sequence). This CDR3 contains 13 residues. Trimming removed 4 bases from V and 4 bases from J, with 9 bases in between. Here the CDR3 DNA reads TGTGCCAGCAGCCCTGGAAGATACAATGAGCAGTTCTTC. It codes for CASSPGRYNEQFF.

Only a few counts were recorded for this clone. In DNA, the CDR3 is TGTGCCGGGACGGACAGGGGGCCCAATGAGCAGTTCTTC. Its translation is CAGTDRGPNEQFF. The chain recombines TRBV2 with TRBJ2-1, with 11 bases aligning to TRBD1. The V gene end was trimmed by 11 bases and the J gene end by 6 bases; junction bases not matched to a gene: 6. Germline lookup yields CDR1 SNHLY and CDR2 FYNNEI. The CDR3 loop spans 13 amino acids.